The clone carrying this T cell receptor beta chain was found a few times. The antigen is undetermined. Per germline, CDR1 SGHRS and CDR2 YFSETQ. The CDR3 has 15 amino acids. Trimming at V came to 4 bases and at J to 1 base, leaving 7 bases not matched to a gene. These data originate in a study of blood T cells in healthy people across ages. Study results and limitations: Versus aged donors, long-lived donors had higher diversity and more naive CD4+ cells.

Together with a sample-barcoded 5' primer, a J-beta primer mix was included in a second PCR lasting about 7 to 11 cycles. One entry per CDR3 protein results from TCRdb running MiXCR on the 5' RACE reads. The table lists more than 650,000 distinct CDR3 sequences, about 20% of them singletons, with approximately 20% in the top ten. This receptor was obtained from a man between 65 and 85 years old in good health. The chain has TRBV5-1 and TRBJ2-5, with 7 nucleotides matching TRBD1. Input material: blood. CDR3 sequence (DNA): TGCGCCAGCAGCCTAGTGGGACAGTTCCAAGAGACCCAGTACTTC. Its protein is CASSLVGQFQETQYF.